What follows is one T cell receptor beta chain and its context. Antigen specificity is unknown. Methods used by the authors: Junction-only immunoSEQ sequences carried no quality scores, so filtering differed. Assay used: immunoSEQ multiplex PCR; TCRdb lists only in-frame clones, some missing. V and J calls and clone size follow that table, whereas D and trimming were derived from the DNA. The profile shows over 850,000 clones, about 80% of them singletons. V lost 6 bases to trimming and J lost 3 bases; unmatched junction nucleotides: 10. Germline V gene lookup returns CDR1 SNHLY and CDR2 FYNNEI. CDR3 length: 16 residues. These data originate in a study of shared clonotypes between healthy human individuals. Overall study results and limits: Sorted-subset sequencing was shown by rarefaction to be incomplete despite large depth. Against clonotypes common to all four donors, non-shared ones had lower generation probabilities.

Memory CD4+ cells were the fraction left after CD45RA+ naive selection. Sequenced sample: memory CD4+ T cells from PBMCs. Specified subset: CD45RA-negative fraction. This receptor was identified in a man between 18 and 29 years old in good health. Some clones in this sample may be carry-over from other donors' samples. The rearrangement uses TRBV2 and TRBJ1-3; TRBD1 matches 8 bases. Here the CDR3 DNA reads TGTGCCAGCAGCTCTACTGCAGGGGGCAGTGGAAACACCATATATTTT. Amino acid sequence: CASSSTAGGSGNTIYF.